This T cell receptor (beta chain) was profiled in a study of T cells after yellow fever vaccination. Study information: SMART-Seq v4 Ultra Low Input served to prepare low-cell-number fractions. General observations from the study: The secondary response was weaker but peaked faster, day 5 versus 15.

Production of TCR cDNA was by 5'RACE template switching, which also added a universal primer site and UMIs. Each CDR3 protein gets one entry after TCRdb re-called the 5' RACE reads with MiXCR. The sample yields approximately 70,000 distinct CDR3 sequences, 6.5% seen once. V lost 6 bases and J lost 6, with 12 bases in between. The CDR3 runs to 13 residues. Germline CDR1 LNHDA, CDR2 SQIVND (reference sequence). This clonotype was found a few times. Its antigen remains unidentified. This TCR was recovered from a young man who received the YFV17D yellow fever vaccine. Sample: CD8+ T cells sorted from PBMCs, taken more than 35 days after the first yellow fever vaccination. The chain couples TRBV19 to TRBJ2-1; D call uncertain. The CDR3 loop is CASSGLASNEQFF. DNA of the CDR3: TGTGCCAGTAGCGGGTTAGCAAGCAATGAGCAGTTCTTC.